This T cell receptor (beta chain) was documented in a study of CD8+ T cells in alopecia areata (dated by TCRdb to between 2017 and 2018). Some background on the complete study: Treated patients were enrolled in an open-label pilot trial of oral tofacitinib, 5 to 10 mg twice daily, for moderate-to-severe alopecia areata. Scalp tissue and sorted CD4+ and CD8+ peripheral blood T cells from patchy and totalis/universalis alopecia areata patients and from healthy controls were covered by human TCRbeta sequencing. To study T cell clonal expansion in alopecia areata, the researchers applied high-throughput TCRbeta sequencing to both the C3H/HeJ mouse model and human patients. Scalp clonality was compared among normal scalp (n=4), patchy alopecia areata scalp (n=8), and alopecia totalis/universalis scalp (n=8). Tofacitinib-treated patients had biopsies at baseline and at 4 and 24 weeks of treatment, with a later scalp biopsy in several patients. Amplification of TCRbeta CDR3 regions was done by immunoSEQ multiplex PCR using 35 Vbeta forward primers and 13 Jbeta reverse primers. In treated patients, disease severity was measured using the SALT score, which gives the percentage of scalp surface area affected. Patients stayed on tofacitinib for 6 to 18 months and then had 6 months of follow-up off drug so that delayed response and recurrence could be assessed. RNA came from the PAXgene miRNA kit for fixed scalp, the miRNeasy kit for PBMCs, and the RNeasy kit for mouse skin. Points the paper makes about the study in general: During tofacitinib treatment, many expanded lesional clones stuck around in both scalp and blood, and this persistence may partly explain why relapse happens after treatment is stopped. Lesional scalp, especially in alopecia totalis/universalis, showed higher clonality and more expanded CD8+ clones than normal scalp, suggesting antigenic drive. Shared TCR sequences between patients were less evident than in mice, which may be partly attributable to HLA diversity in the patient population. Tofacitinib significantly lowered scalp clonality and the number of expanded CD8+ clones among the top 100 scalp clones. Because the treated cohort was small and included a single nonresponder, larger studies are needed to assess links between baseline CD8+ expansion and response. Unlike mouse skin, where gammadelta T cells dominate, normal human skin contains resident alphabeta T cells that get sequenced too, which complicates analysis of the scalp TCR repertoire.

The library was built by means of the immunoSEQ multiplex PCR assay. To provide template for TCR sequencing, every sample had RNA extracted and reverse transcribed into cDNA. First-strand cDNA was synthesized with SuperScript III using a 2:1 mix of oligo-dT and random hexamers. A synthetic immune receptor repertoire was used to measure amplification bias, and any remaining bias was corrected computationally. Per the source publication's procedure: Raw reads were preprocessed to remove errors, and CDR3 was defined by IMGT conventions from the conserved cysteine to phenylalanine. Clonality was calculated as 1 minus Shannon entropy normalized by log2 of the number of productive unique TCRs. Whether scalp clones were CD4 or CD8 was inferred by matching scalp TCRbeta sequences against CD4 and CD8 repertoires sorted from blood. TCRdb took this table from immuneACCESS and kept in-frame rearrangements with V and J called. Such tables lack part of the clones; where checked against another copy, unresolved V genes explain under half of the gap, and the rest is unexplained. The V and J calls and clone size are taken from that table; D and trimming were inferred from the DNA. The sample table contains about 76,000 clones; only one count was recorded for 66% of them. The ten largest clones take up 23% of the sample.

This clone came up a few times. The antigen it recognizes is unknown. There are no base qualities to consult, and no much larger clone falls within one base. The time point label of this sample denotes: less than 30 weeks on oral tofacitinib. Read against the paper, the sample's treatment or condition label means: oral pan-JAK inhibitor, 5-10 mg twice daily. Peripheral blood and lesional scalp punch biopsies were obtained from patients with alopecia areata. PBMCs were isolated by density centrifugation and stained for CD3, CD4 and CD8, after which CD4+ and CD8+ T cells were sorted on a FACSAria. Sequences MNHNY (CDR1) and SVGAGI (CDR2) are obtained from the germline V gene (reference sequence). From its cysteine to its phenylalanine, the CDR3 spans 16 amino acids. CDR3 DNA only is kept here, 48 bases in frame from base 1. Germline trimming: 8 bases from V, 5 bases from J; junction bases outside gene matches: 14.

This clonotype was obtained from a human donor with alopecia areata. The receptor chain draws on TRBV6-6 and TRBJ2-5; TRBD1 fits 10 bases in the junction. Sequenced material: CD8+ T cells sorted from blood, taken at week 24, from a patient treated with tofacitinib. The bases are TGTGCCAGCCGCCGAGAGACAGGGGGCGGTGGGGAGACCCAGTACTTC. The translation is CASRRETGGGGETQYF.